This T cell receptor beta chain came from a study of OX40 agonist ivuxolimab in advanced cancers. Across the whole study: Ivuxolimab, which patients received intravenously every 2 weeks, was dosed at 0.01 to 10 mg/kg.

This clone was picked up a small number of times. The antigen is not known. Study conclusions and caveats: There was clonal expansion of CD4+ and CD8+ blood T cells by week 6 at 0.1 to 3.0 mg/kg. Averaged across samples, CD8+ T cells carried more expanded clones than CD4+ did.

Assay: immunoSEQ multiplex PCR; the TCRdb copy retains only in-frame clones and omits some. The repertoire consists of about 100,000 clones, with more than 85% occurring once and the leading ten covering about 0.49%. Germline V gene data show CDR1 as LNHDA and CDR2 as SQIVND (reference sequence). The ends were cut back, 5 bases at V and 5 bases at J, with 15 bases in the middle. This CDR3 is built from 15 residues. Baseline was the first blood sampling point, followed by cycle 4 day 1 and cycle 7 day 1. This TCR came from an adult with an advanced solid tumor such as melanoma, head and neck, liver or kidney cancer. The chain joins TRBV19 to TRBJ2-2, with D unclear. The specimen was CD4+ or CD8+ T cells sorted from blood, collected in a trial of the OX40 agonist ivuxolimab. DNA of the CDR3: TGTGCCAGTAGTCTCCGCCCACGGCAGACCGGGGAGCTGTTTTTT. It is translated as CASSLRPRQTGELFF.